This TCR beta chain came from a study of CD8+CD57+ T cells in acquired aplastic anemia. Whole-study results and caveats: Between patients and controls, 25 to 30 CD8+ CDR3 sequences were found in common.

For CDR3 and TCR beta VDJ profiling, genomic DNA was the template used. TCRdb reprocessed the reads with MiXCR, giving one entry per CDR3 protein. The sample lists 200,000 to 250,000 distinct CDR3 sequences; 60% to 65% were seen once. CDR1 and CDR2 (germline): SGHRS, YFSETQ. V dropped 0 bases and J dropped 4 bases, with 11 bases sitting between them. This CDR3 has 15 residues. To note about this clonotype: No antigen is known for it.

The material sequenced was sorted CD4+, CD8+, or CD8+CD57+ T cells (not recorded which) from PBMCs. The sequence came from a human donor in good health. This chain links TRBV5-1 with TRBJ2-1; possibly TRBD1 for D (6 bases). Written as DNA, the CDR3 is TGCGCCAGCAGCTTGGTACAGGGTGGGTACAATGAGCAGTTCTTC. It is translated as CASSLVQGGYNEQFF.